The entry that follows covers one TCR beta chain sequence. Its antigen is still unknown. These data originate in a study of cytomegalovirus exposure and HLA in healthy donors. Study-wide background: Some 85 million unique TCRs, all from HLA-typed donors, were included in an early release of the data. Study-level results: It was reported that TCR beta sequences correctly inferred the HLA-A and HLA-B alleles for most subjects. Cytomegalovirus status, reportedly, was diagnosed with high specificity and sensitivity by the classifier.

The PCR made use of 60 Vbeta and 13 Jbeta primers. In the source study's methods: Unique TCR beta chains totaled some 81 million in a later count, with roughly 10 million of them shared. The repertoire was sequenced with immunoSEQ multiplex PCR; TCRdb's copy has only in-frame clones and lacks some. V and J calls and clone size come straight from that table; D and trimming were deduced from the DNA. The table includes approximately 210,000 clones, about 80% detected once. This clonotype was sampled from a woman aged 50 to 60 in good health and CMV-seropositive. Sequencing was done on a sample of PBMCs.

CDR3 nucleotide sequence: TGTGCCAGCAGCCAGGGGAACACCTACGAGCAGTACTTC. As protein: CASSQGNTYEQYF. The chain employs TRBV7-3 and TRBJ2-7; perhaps TRBD1 as D (6 bases). This CDR3 has 13 amino acids. Trimming removed 5 bases from V and 2 bases from J, with 10 bases in between. The germline gives CDR1 SGHTA, CDR2 FQGTGA.